This T cell receptor (beta chain) was recovered during a study of Tregs in tolerant kidney transplant recipients. The CDR3 contains 16 residues. The germline V gene encodes CDR1 ENHRY and CDR2 SYGVKD. J lost 4 bases, V lost 2 bases, and 4 bases had no gene match. As concerns this clone: What it binds is unknown.

The protocol was immunoSEQ multiplex PCR, while the TCRdb copy is restricted to in-frame clones and leaves out a portion. The sample contains roughly 99,000 clones, approximately 94% of which appear only once. Study findings and constraints: For some patients, primers changed over time, blocking nucleotide-level comparison.

The chain carries TRBV10-3 and TRBJ2-1; 11 bases are shared with TRBD2. The input for sequencing was CD4+ T cells from blood, taken before the transplant. This clonotype was sampled from a human donor who received a combined kidney and bone marrow transplant. The CDR3 sequence: CAISEASGRFYNEQFF. The CDR3 DNA follows: TGTGCCATCAGTGAGGCTAGCGGGAGGTTTTACAATGAGCAGTTCTTC.